Following are 14 T cell receptor beta chains from one sample sequenced in a study of Ad26.COV2.S vaccination and SARS-CoV-2 variants. Treatment reported: about 20 received Ad26.COV2.S at low or high dose, single or two shots; roughly five received placebo; per-sample allocation not given. The investigators took samples on day 63 after the first vaccine or placebo injection. Here immunoSEQ multiplex PCR was the method, and the copy in TCRdb shows in-frame clones only, minus some. The sample consists of some 520,000 clones, roughly nine tenths of them appearing once. The sequences come from peripheral blood, collected in a trial of Ad26.COV2.S vaccine versus placebo. These TCRs come from a person between 18 and 65 years old who received the Ad26.COV2.S COVID-19 vaccine or a placebo.

This chain joins TRBV15 and TRBJ1-3, with D maybe TRBD1 (5 bases). V was clipped by 4 bases and J by 0 bases, with 13 bases between them. CDR3 length equals 16 residues. The germline gives CDR1 LNHNV, CDR2 YYDKDF (reference sequence). CDR3 nucleotide sequence: TGTGCCACCAGCACAGGGACTTTCGACTCTGGAAACACCATATATTTT. Its protein product is CATSTGTFDSGNTIYF.

V and J are TRBV4-3 and TRBJ2-2; unclear D gene. Trimming took off 1 base at V and 4 bases at J, with 13 bases between the two ends. Germline lookup yields CDR1 LGHNA and CDR2 YSLEER. The CDR3 consists of 16 residues. Here the CDR3 reads CASSQGAGFGTGELFF. CDR3 nucleotide sequence: TGCGCCAGCAGCCAAGGGGCCGGGTTTGGCACCGGGGAGCTGTTTTTT.

In its sample, this clone was seen once. V usage is TRBV18 and J usage is TRBJ1-2; D not certain. The CDR3 runs 17 residues. The V gene lost 3 bases and the J gene lost 8 bases, with 25 bases spanning the gap. Germline loops: CDR1 KGHSH, CDR2 LQKENI. In DNA, the CDR3 is TGTGCCAGCTCACCTCGGTGGACCGGTGGGGATGAAAAGGGCTACACCTTC. Translated, it gives CASSPRWTGGDEKGYTF.

The gene calls are TRBV7-8 and TRBJ2-7, with D unclear. The CDR3 runs 13 residues. The V and J ends lost 1 base and 7 bases respectively, with 11 bases between them. Per germline, CDR1 SGHVS and CDR2 FQNEAQ. The CDR3 spells CASSLVSGAEQYF. CDR3 nucleotides: TGTGCCAGCAGCTTAGTTTCAGGCGCAGAGCAGTACTTC.

The chain has TRBV7-9 and TRBJ2-1, with 7 nucleotides matching TRBD2. The CDR3 extends over 15 amino acids. The trim removed 1 base at V and 8 bases at J, leaving 8 bases unmatched. Germline CDR1 and CDR2: SEHNR and FQNEAQ (reference sequence). CDR3 sequence reads: CASSLEASGDDEQFF. DNA for the CDR3: TGTGCCAGCAGCTTAGAGGCTAGCGGAGACGATGAGCAGTTCTTC. Together with reference TRBV7-9 and TRBJ2-1, the CDR3 gives the full variable domain: DTGVSQNPRHKITKRGQNVTFRCDPISEHNRLYWYRQTLGQGPEFLTYFQNEAQLEKSRLLSDRFSAERPKGSFSTLEIQRTEQGDSAMYLCASSLEASGDDEQFFGPGTRLTVL.

The chain couples TRBV27 to TRBJ2-7; D not resolved. Germline V gene sequence: CDR1 MNHEY, CDR2 SMNVEV (reference sequence). V was trimmed by 2 bases and J by 2 bases, leaving 7 bases between them. CDR3 length: 13 residues. CDR3 loop: CASSLGPAYEQYF. The CDR3 DNA sequence: TGTGCCAGCAGTTTAGGGCCGGCCTACGAGCAGTACTTC.

The chain carries TRBV11-2 and TRBJ2-7; 9 nucleotides align to TRBD1. The CDR3 sequence is 15 residues long. V dropped 2 bases and J dropped 2; count of bases not matched to a gene: 4. In germline, CDR1 is SGHAT, CDR2 FQNNGV. This chain's CDR3 is CASSLTGGAPYEQYF. The CDR3 DNA is TGTGCCAGCAGCTTAACAGGGGGCGCCCCCTACGAGCAGTACTTC.

This chain uses TRBV6-6 with TRBJ2-3, with D perhaps TRBD2 (6 bases). CDR1 is MNHNY, CDR2 SVGAGI, per germline (reference sequence). The CDR3 consists of 13 residues. V lost 6 bases to trimming and J lost 2 bases, with 9 bases between them. For the CDR3, the DNA is TGTGCCAGCAGAAGGGACTTCACAGATACGCAGTATTTT. This sequence encodes CASRRDFTDTQYF.

The rearrangement links TRBV7-9 to TRBJ2-7, with 10 bases aligning to TRBD1. The germline gives CDR1 SEHNR, CDR2 FQNEAQ (reference sequence). The length of the CDR3 is 15 residues. V dropped 4 bases and J dropped 2; count of bases not matched to a gene: 5. CDR3 nucleotide sequence: TGTGCCAGCAGCTACCGGGACAGGGGTACCTACGAGCAGTACTTC. It encodes CASSYRDRGTYEQYF.

The rearrangement joins TRBV5-5 to TRBJ2-1; 8 positions match TRBD1. Germline CDR1 reads SGHKS; CDR2 reads YYEKEE (reference sequence). This CDR3 region has 17 residues. J was trimmed by 5 bases and V by 1 base; bases with no gene match: 11. CDR3 DNA: TGTGCCAGCAGCTTGATGCCCGGGGGACAGGCCCACAATGAGCAGTTCTTC. It encodes CASSLMPGGQAHNEQFF.

The chain carries TRBV29-1 and TRBJ2-7; 11 positions match TRBD2. Germline V gives CDR1 SQVTM, CDR2 ANQGSEA. The CDR3 is made up of 15 amino acids. J lost 0 bases, V lost 7 bases, and 8 bases had no gene match. CDR3 in DNA: TGCAGCGCCGCCGGGACTAGCGGTAGCTCCTACGAGCAGTACTTC. Encoded protein: CSAAGTSGSSYEQYF.

The V gene is TRBV5-1, the J gene TRBJ2-1; 11 bases agree with TRBD2. The V gene's germline CDR1 is SGHRS and CDR2 YFSETQ. This CDR3 region has 18 residues. The J segment lost 6 bases and the V segment lost 2 bases, leaving 13 bases of the junction unmatched. The CDR3 is CASSLLGLAGIAINEQFF. As DNA, the CDR3 is TGCGCCAGCAGCTTACTTGGACTAGCGGGTATCGCGATCAATGAGCAGTTCTTC.

The chain is built from TRBV20-1 and TRBJ1-3; D gene ambiguous. The CDR3 is 11 amino acids. Germline-derived CDR1 and CDR2 are DFQATT and SNEGSKA (reference sequence). Trimming stripped 6 bases from V and 4 bases from J, with 7 bases between. The CDR3 sequence: CSAPSGNTIYF. The CDR3 DNA reads as TGCAGTGCCCCGTCAGGAAACACCATATATTTT.

The rearrangement joins TRBV7-3 to TRBJ1-3; maybe TRBD1 (6 bases). V shed 3 bases and J shed 3 bases, with 12 bases lying between them. This CDR3 region has 15 residues. Germline V gene data show CDR1 as SGHTA and CDR2 as FQGTGA. The CDR3 here is CASSLAGGGGNTIYF. The CDR3 DNA is TGTGCCAGCAGCTTGGCGGGGGGCGGTGGAAACACCATATATTTT.